The rows below give T cell receptor beta chains drawn from one sample of a study of blood T cell repertoires in COVID-19. TCRdb keeps only in-frame clones here, not all; method: immunoSEQ multiplex PCR. The data contain over 11,000 clones, around 90% of them seen just once; the ten biggest clones take up more than 7%. Sequences were obtained from peripheral blood. Receptors were obtained from a human donor in a cohort sampled during active COVID-19. The CDR3 runs from the conserved cysteine through the conserved F or W. The D gene is left open where the match is weak.

d_call: TRBD2; v_call: TRBV6-5; cdr3_aa: CASSDGTSSTDTQYF
d_call: -; v_call: TRBV11-2; cdr3_aa: CASSPLGLSGQF
d_call: -; v_call: TRBV19; cdr3_aa: CASSLAAWEEKLFF
d_call: -; v_call: TRBV28; cdr3_aa: CASIRGNTGELFF
d_call: -; v_call: TRBV27; cdr3_aa: CASSQSGLYSNQPQHF
d_call: -; v_call: TRBV5-1; cdr3_aa: CASSSEGPTTGSEKLFF
d_call: TRBD1; v_call: TRBV6-5; cdr3_aa: CASSYTGQGIEQYF
d_call: TRBD2; v_call: TRBV7-8; cdr3_aa: CASSTWEGRLEQFF
d_call: -; v_call: TRBV6-1; cdr3_aa: CASSERETQQYF
d_call: TRBD1; v_call: TRBV5-4; cdr3_aa: CASSSADRGLADTQYF
d_call: -; v_call: TRBV6-1; cdr3_aa: CASSESGSPDTQYF
d_call: -; v_call: TRBV4-3; cdr3_aa: CASSQEFPGGQPQHF
d_call: -; v_call: TRBV7-2; cdr3_aa: CASSLFSGFGNSPLHF
d_call: TRBD2; v_call: TRBV7-8; cdr3_aa: CASSSQRGGPDTQYF
d_call: TRBD1; v_call: TRBV4-1; cdr3_aa: CASSQIQGQGGKLFF
d_call: -; v_call: TRBV7-8; cdr3_aa: CASSLGGQSSYNEQFF
d_call: TRBD1; v_call: TRBV29-1; cdr3_aa: CSVGQGPNNEKLFF
d_call: TRBD2; v_call: TRBV4-1; cdr3_aa: CASSPQSTSGRAGEQFF
d_call: TRBD1; v_call: TRBV5-1; cdr3_aa: CASSLAGGTPTDTQYF
d_call: TRBD2; v_call: TRBV7-9; cdr3_aa: CASSDGTSGGKQYF
d_call: -; v_call: TRBV18; cdr3_aa: CASSPPGLTEQYF
d_call: TRBD2; v_call: TRBV6-1; cdr3_aa: CASSEASLLAGSGTQYF
d_call: TRBD1; v_call: TRBV28; cdr3_aa: CASSLRTGISYEQYF
d_call: TRBD2; v_call: TRBV4-3; cdr3_aa: CASSQDTGGGNYEQYF
d_call: -; v_call: TRBV5-1; cdr3_aa: CASSLEGQFTDTQYF
d_call: -; v_call: TRBV7-8; cdr3_aa: CASSHGREGDGYTF
d_call: -; v_call: TRBV5-4; cdr3_aa: CASSLVPGDEQFF
d_call: TRBD1; v_call: TRBV30; cdr3_aa: CACGTGFGGPQHF
d_call: TRBD2; v_call: TRBV11-3; cdr3_aa: CASSAGTSGENTYEQYF
d_call: TRBD1; v_call: TRBV6-5; cdr3_aa: CASSRRQGSHEQYF
d_call: -; v_call: TRBV11-2; cdr3_aa: CASSSNPSGANVLTF
d_call: TRBD2; v_call: TRBV28; cdr3_aa: CASSGTSGGPSGELFF
d_call: -; v_call: TRBV5-1; cdr3_aa: CASSLDRSSTDTQYF
d_call: -; v_call: TRBV29-1; cdr3_aa: CSVERGDTEAFF
d_call: TRBD1; v_call: TRBV19; cdr3_aa: CASSIDRESPLHF
d_call: TRBD1; v_call: TRBV15; cdr3_aa: CATSGRTGEETQYF
d_call: TRBD1; v_call: TRBV7-9; cdr3_aa: CASRRSGGRNTEAFF
d_call: -; v_call: TRBV5-1; cdr3_aa: CASSLTAGVWYGYTF
d_call: TRBD2; v_call: TRBV24-1; cdr3_aa: CATSDGTSGYEQYF
d_call: TRBD2; v_call: TRBV6-2/TRBV6-3; cdr3_aa: CASSYEREVPLSYEQYF
d_call: TRBD1; v_call: TRBV11-3; cdr3_aa: CASSRKGQGTSYEQYF
d_call: -; v_call: TRBV2; cdr3_aa: CASTQGFYNEQFF
d_call: TRBD2; v_call: TRBV7-2; cdr3_aa: CASSPGTSGPAYYEQYF
d_call: -; v_call: TRBV5-1; cdr3_aa: CASSLSRGGQWEHGYTF
d_call: -; v_call: TRBV18; cdr3_aa: CASSPLEGVGNYGYTF
d_call: TRBD2; v_call: TRBV7-9; cdr3_aa: CASSPGTSPFTDTQYF
d_call: TRBD2; v_call: TRBV4-3; cdr3_aa: CASSQDPPTSGVETQYF
d_call: TRBD2; v_call: TRBV9; cdr3_aa: CASSASGTSAEQFF